The entry that follows covers one T cell receptor beta chain sequence. The antigen remains unidentified. This CDR3 spans 13 amino acids. Trimming removed 0 bases from V and 4 bases from J, with 4 bases in between. CDR1 SGHNT and CDR2 YENEEA come from the germline V gene. One entry per CDR3 protein results from TCRdb running MiXCR on the reads. Among about 350,000 distinct CDR3 sequences, about a third were seen once, and the ten largest hold about 13%. This sample stems from a study of T cell repertoires in cytomegalovirus infection. Study-level information: HLA-B-restricted CMV epitopes that are well studied, plus recently identified HLA-C-restricted ones, were used by the study. CMV infection together with matching HLA type was indicated by public TCR beta signatures.

Notes on the study in general: Dominant in the ex vivo response were TCR beta clonotypes restricted by HLA-C and specific for CMV. Based on cumulative public TCR beta family frequency, carriers of CMV plus the relevant HLA were identified.

Here the sequenced sample was cultured PBMCs, taken from culture after CMV antigen stimulation. The TCR was taken from a human donor in good health (CMV status not recorded). Some clones in this sample may be carry-over from other donors' samples. This chain joins TRBV11-3 and TRBJ2-1; unclear D gene. The CDR3 sequence is CASSLDLYNEQFF. For the CDR3, the DNA is TGTGCCAGCAGCTTAGATTTGTACAATGAGCAGTTCTTC.